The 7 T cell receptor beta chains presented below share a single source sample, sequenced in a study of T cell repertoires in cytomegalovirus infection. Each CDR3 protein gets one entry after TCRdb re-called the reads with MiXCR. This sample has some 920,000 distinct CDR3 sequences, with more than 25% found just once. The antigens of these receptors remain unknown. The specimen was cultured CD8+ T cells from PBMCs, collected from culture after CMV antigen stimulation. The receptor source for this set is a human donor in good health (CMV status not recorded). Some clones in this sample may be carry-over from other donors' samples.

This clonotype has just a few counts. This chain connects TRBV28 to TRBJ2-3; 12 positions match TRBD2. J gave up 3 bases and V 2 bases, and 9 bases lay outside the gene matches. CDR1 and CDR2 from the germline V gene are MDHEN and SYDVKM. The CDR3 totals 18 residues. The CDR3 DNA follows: TGTGCCAGCAGTTTAGCGCTAGCGGGGGGGGATTCGACAGATACGCAGTATTTT. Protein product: CASSLALAGGDSTDTQYF.

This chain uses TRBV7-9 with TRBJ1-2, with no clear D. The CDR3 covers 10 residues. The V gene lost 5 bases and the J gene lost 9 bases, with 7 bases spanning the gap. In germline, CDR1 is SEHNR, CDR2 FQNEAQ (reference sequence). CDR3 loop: CASSPGRYTF. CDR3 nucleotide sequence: TGTGCCAGCAGCCCCGGTCGCTACACCTTC.

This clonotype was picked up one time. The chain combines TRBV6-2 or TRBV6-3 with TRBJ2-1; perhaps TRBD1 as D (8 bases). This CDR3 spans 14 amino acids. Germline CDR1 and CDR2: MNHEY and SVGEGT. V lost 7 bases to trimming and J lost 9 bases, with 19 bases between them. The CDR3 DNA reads TGTGCCAGCACTCACAGGGGGGGGGAAAGTGAGCAGTTCTTC. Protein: CASTHRGGESEQFF.

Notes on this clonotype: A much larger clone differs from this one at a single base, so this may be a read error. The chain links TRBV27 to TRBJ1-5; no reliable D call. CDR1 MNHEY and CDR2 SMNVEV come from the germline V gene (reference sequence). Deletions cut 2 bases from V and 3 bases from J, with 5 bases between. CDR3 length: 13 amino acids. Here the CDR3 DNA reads TGTGCCAGCAGTTTACGGTTCAATCAGCCCCAGCATTTT. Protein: CASSLRFNQPQHF.

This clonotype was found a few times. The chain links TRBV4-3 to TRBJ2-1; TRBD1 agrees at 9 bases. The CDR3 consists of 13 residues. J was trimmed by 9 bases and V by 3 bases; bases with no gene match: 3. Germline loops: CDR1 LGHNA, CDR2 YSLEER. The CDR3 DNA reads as TGCGCCAGCAGCCACGGGACAGGGACTGAGCAGTTCTTC. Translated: CASSHGTGTEQFF.

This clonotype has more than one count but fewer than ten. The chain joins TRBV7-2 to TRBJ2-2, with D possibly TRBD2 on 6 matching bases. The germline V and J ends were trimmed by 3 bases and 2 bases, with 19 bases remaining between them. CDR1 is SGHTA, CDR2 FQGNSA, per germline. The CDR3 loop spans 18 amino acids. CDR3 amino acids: CASSFPGSSPVNTGELFF. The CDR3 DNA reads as TGTGCCAGCAGCTTCCCCGGGAGCTCTCCTGTTAACACCGGGGAGCTGTTTTTT.

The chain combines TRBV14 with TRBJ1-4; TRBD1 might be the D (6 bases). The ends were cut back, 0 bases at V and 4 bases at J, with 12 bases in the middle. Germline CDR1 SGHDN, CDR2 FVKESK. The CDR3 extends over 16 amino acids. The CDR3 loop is CASSQDLGALNEKLFF. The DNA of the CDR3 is TGTGCCAGCAGCCAAGATTTGGGGGCCCTTAATGAAAAACTGTTTTTT. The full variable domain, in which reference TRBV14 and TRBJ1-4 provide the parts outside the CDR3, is EAGVTQFPSHSVIEKGQTVTLRCDPISGHDNLYWYRRVMGKEIKFLLHFVKESKQDESGMPNNRFLAERTGGTYSTLKVQPAELEDSGVYFCASSQDLGALNEKLFFGSGTQLSVL.